The 26 T cell receptor beta chains below come from one sample, sequenced in a study of T-cell reconstitution after alpha-beta-depleted transplantation in children. As it was prepared, the TCRbeta library received unique molecular identifiers. TCRdb reprocessed the PCR reads with MiXCR, giving one entry per CDR3 protein. This sample carries about 500,000 distinct CDR3 sequences, about 30% of them seen once, and the ten largest clones take more than 2%. Sequences were derived from PBMCs from the stem cell graft donor, sampled from the stem cell graft. The source is a human donor who donated a stem cell graft to a child with aplastic anemia.

This clonotype was counted a few times. V gene TRBV4-3 combines with J gene TRBJ2-3, with 10 bases fitting TRBD2. Trimming cost V 0 bases and J 5 bases; bases outside gene matches: 14. CDR3 length: 19 residues. CDR1 is LGHNA, CDR2 YSLEER, per germline. The CDR3 bases are TGCGCCAGCAGCCAAGATAGGTCTAGCGGGAGTTACGAGGGAGATACGCAGTATTTT. This gives the protein CASSQDRSSGSYEGDTQYF.

V and J are TRBV6-4 and TRBJ1-2; 9 nucleotides match TRBD1. Unmatched junction bases numbered 6, after V lost 0 bases and J lost 4 bases. The CDR3 is made up of 16 amino acids. Germline lookup yields CDR1 MRHNA and CDR2 SNTAGT. CDR3 bases: TGTGCCAGCAGTGACTCCGGGACAGGGATACTCTATGGCTACACCTTC. Amino acid sequence: CASSDSGTGILYGYTF.

The chain couples TRBV25-1 to TRBJ2-7, with D possibly TRBD2 on 6 matching bases. Trimming stripped 6 bases from V and 2 bases from J, with 14 bases between. Germline loops: CDR1 MGHDK, CDR2 SYGVNS. CDR3 length: 14 residues. CDR3 sequence reads: CASRGRGSPYEQYF. The CDR3, as DNA: TGTGCCAGCAGAGGGCGGGGCAGTCCCTACGAGCAGTACTTC.

The count of this clonotype is one. Mismatch with germline at one junction end may stem from a read error. In DNA, the CDR3 is TGTGCCAGCAGTTTTTCATACACCGTGGAGCTTTTTTTT. Its translation: CASSFSYTVELFF. The chain combines TRBV12-3 or TRBV12-4 with TRBJ2-2; no definite D call. This CDR3 is built from 13 residues.

The chain is built from TRBV30 and TRBJ1-6; D is undetermined. The germline CDR1 and CDR2 sequences are GTSNPN and SVGIG (reference sequence). The CDR3 spans 14 residues. Trimming cost V 2 bases and J 9 bases, with 14 bases left between them. The CDR3 spells CAWSFGKNTSPLHF. The CDR3 nucleotides read TGTGCCTGGAGTTTTGGGAAAAATACTTCACCCCTCCACTTT.

The chain recombines TRBV19 with TRBJ1-5, with D uncertain. The V and J ends lost 7 bases and 2 bases respectively, with 6 bases between them. Germline V gene sequence: CDR1 LNHDA, CDR2 SQIVND (reference sequence). CDR3 length: 12 residues. The CDR3 sequence is CASKVGNQPQHF. CDR3 nucleotides: TGTGCCAGTAAGGTGGGCAATCAGCCCCAGCATTTT.

This clonotype was seen a few times. The chain has TRBV7-6 and TRBJ1-1; TRBD1 matches at 9 bases. The CDR3 loop spans 18 amino acids. Trimming cost V 3 bases and J 5 bases; bases outside gene matches: 16. Per the germline V gene, CDR1 is SGHVS and CDR2 is FNYEAQ. Here the CDR3 reads CASSLWGLSRDRETEAFF. The CDR3 DNA reads TGTGCCAGCAGCTTGTGGGGCTTATCCCGGGACAGGGAAACTGAAGCTTTCTTT.

This clonotype was counted between two and nine times. The gene calls are TRBV5-1 and TRBJ2-1; TRBD2 matches at 11 bases. The junction had 11 bases not matched to a gene; V was cut back by 3 bases and J by 0 bases. CDR3 length equals 19 residues. Germline V gene sequence: CDR1 SGHRS, CDR2 YFSETQ. The CDR3 reads CASSWETVAGGPSYNEQFF. The CDR3 nucleotides are TGCGCCAGCAGCTGGGAAACCGTAGCGGGAGGGCCCTCCTACAATGAGCAGTTCTTC.

The sample holds a few counts of this clonotype. This chain connects TRBV7-2 to TRBJ2-2; 8 bases line up with TRBD2. The CDR3 extends over 16 amino acids. Germline CDR1 is SGHTA and CDR2 is FQGNSA. The V segment lost 7 bases and the J segment 5 bases; nucleotides outside the gene matches: 12. The CDR3 DNA is TGTGCCAGCACTTATCCGGGACTAGAAGTTACCGGGGAGCTGTTTTTT. Protein sequence: CASTYPGLEVTGELFF.

The rearrangement uses TRBV29-1 and TRBJ1-6; D is ambiguous. Germline values: CDR1 SQVTM, CDR2 ANQGSEA. The length of the CDR3 is 13 residues. The V end was cut by 6 bases, the J end by 7 bases, with 13 bases between. CDR3 bases: TGCAGCGTCCAAGGCAGCCAAAATTCACCCCTCCACTTT. Translated, it gives CSVQGSQNSPLHF.

V usage is TRBV20-1 and J usage is TRBJ2-3; D possibly uses TRBD1 or TRBD2 (5 bases each). Per the germline V gene, CDR1 is DFQATT and CDR2 is SNEGSKA (reference sequence). The germline V and J ends were trimmed by 4 bases and 0 bases, with 14 bases remaining between them. This CDR3 spans 15 amino acids. CDR3 DNA sequence: TGCAGTGCTAAAAAAAGGGACGGAAGCACAGATACGCAGTATTTT. The encoded protein is CSAKKRDGSTDTQYF.

This clonotype was counted only a few times. The chain recombines TRBV6-2 or TRBV6-3 with TRBJ2-7; no definite D call. The CDR3 runs to 11 residues. Germline assignment: CDR1 MNHEY and CDR2 SVGEGT. The V end lost 7 bases, the J end lost 3 bases, and 7 bases lay between the germline ends. For the CDR3, the DNA is TGTGCCAGCATGGGCAACTACGAGCAGTACGTC. Translation gives CASMGNYEQYV.

A few counts support this clonotype. The gene calls are TRBV7-2 and TRBJ2-5; weak D call: TRBD2 (5 bases). Germline CDR1 is SGHTA and CDR2 is FQGNSA. The CDR3 sequence is 16 residues long. V was trimmed by 2 bases and J by 0 bases, leaving 13 bases between them. CDR3 nucleotides: TGTGCCAGCAGCTTACACTGGATAGCGAACCAAGAGACCCAGTACTTC. Protein: CASSLHWIANQETQYF.

The CDR3 DNA reads TGTGCCAGCAGCTTAGGGGTCGGTTCCTACGAGCAGTACGTC. Protein product: CASSLGVGSYEQYV. This chain links TRBV7-2 with TRBJ2-7; no reliable D call. The CDR3 covers 14 residues. The germline gives CDR1 SGHTA, CDR2 FQGNSA. V was pared by 1 base and J by 1 base, with 8 bases between.

The V call is TRBV27, the J call TRBJ1-5; tentatively, D is TRBD1 (5 bases). There are 13 residues in the CDR3. V was clipped by 11 bases and J by 3 bases, with 14 bases between them. Germline-derived CDR1 and CDR2 are MNHEY and SMNVEV (reference sequence). CDR3 sequence (DNA): TGTGCCTCGGCAGGGATTGCCAATCAGCCCCAGCATTTT. Translation: CASAGIANQPQHF.

This clonotype was counted only a few times. The chain has TRBV5-1 and TRBJ1-1; the D gene is possibly TRBD1 (5 bases). Germline-derived CDR1 and CDR2 are SGHRS and YFSETQ. This CDR3 region has 16 residues. The V gene lost 0 bases and the J gene lost 5 bases, with 17 bases spanning the gap. CDR3: CASSLEGSGVGTEAFF. CDR3 in DNA: TGCGCCAGCAGCTTGGAAGGGTCGGGGGTTGGGACTGAAGCTTTCTTT.

In DNA, the CDR3 is TGTGCCAGCAGCTTAGACAAGAACTATGGCTACACCTTC. It encodes CASSLDKNYGYTF. This chain uses TRBV7-8 with TRBJ1-2; no firm D call. Germline V CDR1 and CDR2: SGHVS, FQNEAQ. The V end lost 1 base, the J end lost 2 bases, and 5 bases lay between the germline ends. The CDR3 loop spans 13 amino acids.

The table lists this clonotype with a few counts. The genes are TRBV28 and TRBJ2-1; 7 bases are a match to TRBD1. The CDR3 spans 16 residues. The germline CDR1 and CDR2 sequences are MDHEN and SYDVKM. With V trimmed by 2 bases and J by 8 bases, 12 bases remained unmatched. CDR3 in amino acids: CASSLKGASHLHEQFF. The CDR3 nucleotides are TGTGCCAGCAGTTTAAAGGGGGCCAGCCATTTGCATGAGCAGTTCTTC.

This clonotype occurred a few times. The chain links TRBV29-1 to TRBJ2-1; 7 nucleotides agree with TRBD2. The CDR3 spans 14 residues. Germline lookup yields CDR1 SQVTM and CDR2 ANQGSEA. Germline trimming cut 6 bases from V and 7 bases from J; bases unmatched to any gene: 12. In DNA form, the CDR3 reads TGCAGCGTGCATGCCGGGAGGTCGAGGAATGAGCAGTTCTTC. Translating gives CSVHAGRSRNEQFF.

This clonotype has only a few counts. This chain links TRBV7-2 with TRBJ1-4; possibly TRBD1 for D (5 bases). With 1 base removed from V and 10 bases from J, the gap between germline ends came to 10 bases. The CDR3 is made up of 13 amino acids. Germline CDR1 and CDR2: SGHTA and FQGNSA. CDR3 protein: CASSLDSGGKLFF. The CDR3 bases are TGTGCCAGCAGCTTAGATAGTGGGGGAAAACTGTTTTTT.

CDR3 sequence reads: CASSQGWDRGLSTSGYNEQFF. The CDR3 region has the DNA TGCGCCAGCAGCCAAGGGTGGGACAGGGGGCTTTCAACTAGCGGGTACAATGAGCAGTTCTTC. The J gene is TRBJ2-1, the V gene TRBV4-1, with 12 nucleotides matching TRBD1. CDR1 MGHRA and CDR2 YSYEKL come from the germline V gene. Trimming removed 1 base from V and 4 bases from J; junction bases left unmatched: 17. CDR3 length: 21 residues.

This chain uses TRBV6-2 or TRBV6-3 with TRBJ2-1; D gene unclear. The CDR3 covers 16 residues. Per germline, CDR1 MNHEY and CDR2 SVGEGT. V dropped 0 bases and J dropped 0 bases, with 9 bases sitting between them. The CDR3 bases are TGTGCCAGCAGTTACTCAGAGCGCCTCTCCTACAATGAGCAGTTCTTC. It encodes CASSYSERLSYNEQFF.

The rearrangement links TRBV6-5 to TRBJ1-5; D not resolved. The CDR3 runs 17 residues. Looked up from germline, CDR1 is MNHEY and CDR2 is SVGAGI. The V end was cut by 3 bases, the J end by 0 bases, with 15 bases between. The CDR3 DNA reads TGTGCCAGCAGTTATGGGTCCCCTTGGGATAGCAATCAGCCCCAGCATTTT. Translation: CASSYGSPWDSNQPQHF.

This clonotype was seen at least ten times. This chain links TRBV5-1 with TRBJ1-1; the D is unclear. Trimming stripped 0 bases from V and 3 bases from J, with 6 bases between. The CDR3 runs to 13 residues. Germline CDR1 and CDR2: SGHRS and YFSETQ. This CDR3 reads CASSLGADTEAFF. The CDR3 nucleotides are TGCGCCAGCAGCTTGGGGGCAGACACTGAAGCTTTCTTT.

V gene TRBV11-2 combines with J gene TRBJ2-7; 12 bases agree with TRBD2. The V segment lost 3 bases and the J segment 3 bases; nucleotides outside the gene matches: 6. In germline, CDR1 is SGHAT, CDR2 FQNNGV. This CDR3 spans 16 amino acids. CDR3 coding DNA: TGTGCCAGCAGCTTGCGACTAGCGGGAGAGAGCTACGAGCAGTACTTC. Residues: CASSLRLAGESYEQYF. The whole variable domain, remainder taken from reference TRBV11-2 and TRBJ2-7, is EAGVAQSPRYKIIEKRQSVAFWCNPISGHATLYWYQQILGQGPKLLIQFQNNGVVDDSQLPKDRFSAERLKGVDSTLKIQPAKLEDSAVYLCASSLRLAGESYEQYFGPGTRLTVT.

This clonotype has a handful of counts. The chain's CDR3 is CASSPQGSSMNTEAFF. In DNA form, the CDR3 reads TGTGCCAGCAGCCCACAGGGGAGTTCTATGAACACTGAAGCTTTCTTT. The V call is TRBV6-2 or TRBV6-3, the J call TRBJ1-1; 7 nucleotides match TRBD1. The V gene end was trimmed by 6 bases and the J gene end by 0 bases; junction bases not matched to a gene: 10. This CDR3 contains 16 residues. CDR1 and CDR2 from the germline V gene are MNHEY and SVGEGT.